Here is one TCR beta chain with its context. The data originate from a study of CD8+ T cells in alopecia areata. Following RNA extraction, reverse transcription yielded cDNA that acted as the sequencing template. Data came from immunoSEQ multiplex PCR; TCRdb stores just in-frame clones and leaves some out. The table records more than 150,000 clones, less than 65% of them present only once. The length of the CDR3 is 15 residues. The V gene lost 0 bases and the J gene lost 7 bases, with 16 bases spanning the gap. Germline V gives CDR1 SGHDT, CDR2 YYEEEE. This rearrangement joins TRBV5-6 to TRBJ1-1; possible D gene TRBD1, 6 bases. This specimen consisted of CD8+ T cells sorted from blood, obtained at week 0. The TCR originated in a human donor with alopecia areata. The DNA of the CDR3 is TGTGCCAGCAGCTTGGGACCTCAGGGGTCGAGTGAAGCTTTCTTT. This sequence encodes CASSLGPQGSSEAFF.